This T cell receptor beta chain was observed in a study of cytomegalovirus exposure and HLA in healthy donors. The study ran its PCR with 60 Vbeta and 13 Jbeta primers. The table came from immunoSEQ multiplex PCR; TCRdb's copy has only in-frame clones and leaves some out. The data hold roughly 120,000 clones, with 75% to 85% observed a single time. Study-wide findings and caveats: TCR beta sequences numbering under 20,000 were associated with HLA alleles at 0.05 false discovery rate in a later analysis.

About this clone itself: Its antigen is not identified.

The TCR sequence derives from a female donor in good health and CMV-seropositive. The material sequenced was PBMCs.

CDR3 DNA sequence: TGTGCCTGGGATCCCCGGACAGGGGTAGATACGCAGTATTTT. Translating gives CAWDPRTGVDTQYF. The chain carries TRBV30 and TRBJ2-3; 9 bases align to TRBD1. The V gene end was trimmed by 5 bases and the J gene end by 5 bases; junction bases not matched to a gene: 8. This CDR3 spans 14 amino acids. Germline V lookup: CDR1 GTSNPN, CDR2 SVGIG (reference sequence). Supplemented by reference TRBV30 and TRBJ2-3, the full variable domain reads SQTIHQWPATLVQPVGSPLSLECTVEGTSNPNLYWYRQAAGRGLQLLFYSVGIGQISSEVPQNLSASRPQDRQFILSSKKLLLSDSGFYLCAWDPRTGVDTQYFGPGTRLTVL.